The 5 T cell receptor beta chains below come from one sample, sequenced in a study of T cell responses to AZD1222 COVID-19 vaccine. Measured with immunoSEQ multiplex PCR; TCRdb has only the in-frame clones, and not every one. The sample includes 150,000 or so clones, around 90% of them seen just once. The sample was peripheral blood, taken 28 days after the second AZD1222 dose. All receptors derive from an adult who received the AZD1222 COVID-19 vaccine.

This chain links TRBV13 with TRBJ2-1; D remains ambiguous. Germline V lookup: CDR1 PRHDT, CDR2 FYEKMQ (reference sequence). Trimming took 2 bases from V and 4 from J, leaving 3 bases between them. CDR3 length equals 12 residues. The CDR3 region is CASSLLYNEQFF. For the CDR3, the DNA is TGTGCCAGCAGCTTACTTTACAATGAGCAGTTCTTC.

V gene TRBV28 combines with J gene TRBJ2-3; 7 bases match TRBD1. CDR1 is MDHEN and CDR2 is SYDVKM in the germline V gene. There are 15 residues in the CDR3. J gave up 2 bases and V 5 bases, and 7 bases lay outside the gene matches. The CDR3 loop reads CASSTTGPFTDTQYF. The CDR3 region has the DNA TGTGCCAGCAGTACGACAGGGCCATTCACAGATACGCAGTATTTT.

The sample holds a few counts of this clone. This chain uses TRBV6-2 or TRBV6-3 with TRBJ2-7, with TRBD2 identical over 9 bases. The trim removed 0 bases at V and 2 bases at J, leaving 5 bases unmatched. Germline lookup yields CDR1 MNHEY and CDR2 SVGEGT. The CDR3 totals 16 residues. The CDR3 reads CASSYSQTSGPYEQYF. The DNA of the CDR3 is TGTGCCAGCAGTTACTCCCAGACTAGCGGTCCCTACGAGCAGTACTTC.

The rearrangement joins TRBV30 to TRBJ1-6; D might be TRBD1 (6 bases). Germline values: CDR1 GTSNPN, CDR2 SVGIG (reference sequence). The V gene lost 1 base and the J gene lost 1 base, with 20 bases spanning the gap. The CDR3 sequence is 19 residues long. The CDR3 reads CAWSDRQANRRSYNSPLHF. The CDR3 DNA is TGTGCCTGGAGTGACCGACAGGCTAATCGAAGGTCCTATAATTCACCCCTCCACTTT.

The CDR3 DNA reads as TGTGCCAGCAGCTTGTGGTCGGCAGATACGCAGTATTTT. It is translated as CASSLWSADTQYF. This chain links TRBV11-2 with TRBJ2-3, with D hard to call. Germline V gene data show CDR1 as SGHAT and CDR2 as FQNNGV. This CDR3 has 13 amino acids. V shed 3 bases and J shed 4 bases, with 8 bases lying between them.